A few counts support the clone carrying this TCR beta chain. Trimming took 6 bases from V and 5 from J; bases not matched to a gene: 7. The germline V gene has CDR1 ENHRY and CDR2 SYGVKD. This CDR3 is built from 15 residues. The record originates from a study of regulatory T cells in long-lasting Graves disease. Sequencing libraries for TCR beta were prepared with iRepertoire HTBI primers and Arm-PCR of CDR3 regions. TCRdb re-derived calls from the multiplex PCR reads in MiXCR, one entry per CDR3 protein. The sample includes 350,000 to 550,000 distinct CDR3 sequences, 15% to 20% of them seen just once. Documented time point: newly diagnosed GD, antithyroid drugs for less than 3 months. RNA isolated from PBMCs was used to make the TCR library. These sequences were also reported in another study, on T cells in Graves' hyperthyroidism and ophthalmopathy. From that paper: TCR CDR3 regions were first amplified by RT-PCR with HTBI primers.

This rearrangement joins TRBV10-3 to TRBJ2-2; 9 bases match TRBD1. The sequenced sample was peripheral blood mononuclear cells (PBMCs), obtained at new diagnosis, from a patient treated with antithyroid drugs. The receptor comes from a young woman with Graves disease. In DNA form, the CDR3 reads TGTGCCATCAGAAGTGACAGGGGGGAAACCGGGGAGCTGTTTTTT. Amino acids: CAIRSDRGETGELFF.